This T cell receptor beta chain came from a study of blood T cell repertoires in COVID-19. The overall study: The cDNA or gDNA used as material had been derived from T cells, B-cell-depleted T cells, or PBMCs.

Deletions cut 3 bases from V and 6 bases from J, with 11 bases between. The CDR3 contains 13 residues. Germline-derived CDR1 and CDR2 are MNHEY and SMNVEV (reference sequence). This clone was recorded only once. This sample also contains other DNA sequences that code for the same CDR3. Seattle researchers signed up patients amid active infection and tracked them longitudinally. The repertoire was sequenced with immunoSEQ multiplex PCR; TCRdb's copy has only in-frame clones and lacks some. The profile shows under 450,000 clones, 70% to 90% of them singletons. Input material: peripheral blood. This receptor was identified in a woman aged 45-60 years with COVID-19, enrolled during active disease. V gene TRBV27 combines with J gene TRBJ1-2; D perhaps matches TRBD1 (6 bases). The CDR3 region is CASSFGGADGYTF. DNA of the CDR3: TGTGCCAGCAGTTTCGGGGGGGCTGATGGCTACACCTTC.